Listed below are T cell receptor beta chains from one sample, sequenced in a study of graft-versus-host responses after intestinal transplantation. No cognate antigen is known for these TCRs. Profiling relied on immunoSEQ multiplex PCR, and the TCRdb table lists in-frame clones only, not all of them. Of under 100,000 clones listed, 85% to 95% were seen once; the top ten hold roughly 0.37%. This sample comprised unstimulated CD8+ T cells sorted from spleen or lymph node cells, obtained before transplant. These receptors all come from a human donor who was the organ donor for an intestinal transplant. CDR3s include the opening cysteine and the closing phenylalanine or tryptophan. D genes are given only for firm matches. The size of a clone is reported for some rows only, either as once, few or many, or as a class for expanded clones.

CDR3nt: TGTGCCAGCAGGCCGAGACAGGGAAACTATGGCTACACCTTC
CDR3aa: CASRPRQGNYGYTF
abundance: .
d_gene: TRBD1
v_gene: TRBV7-9
j_gene: TRBJ1-2

CDR3nt: TGTGCCAGCAGTTTATACAGGGTAAGGTCCGAGCAGTTCTTC
CDR3aa: CASSLYRVRSEQFF
abundance: .
d_gene: .
v_gene: TRBV27
j_gene: TRBJ2-1

CDR3nt: TGTGCCAGCAGCCCTTACCCCCCCGGCCGGGGCTCCTACGAGCAGTACTTC
CDR3aa: CASSPYPPGRGSYEQYF
abundance: .
d_gene: .
v_gene: TRBV4-2
j_gene: TRBJ2-7

CDR3nt: TGTGCCAGCAGTGAATTGGGGACAGGGCTGAACACTGAAGCTTTCTTT
CDR3aa: CASSELGTGLNTEAFF
abundance: .
d_gene: TRBD1
v_gene: TRBV6-1
j_gene: TRBJ1-1

CDR3nt: TGTGCCAGCAGCCATAGCAGCTCCTACGAGCAGTACTTC
CDR3aa: CASSHSSSYEQYF
abundance: .
d_gene: .
v_gene: TRBV4-2
j_gene: TRBJ2-7

CDR3nt: TGTGCCAGCAGTTTGGCTCTAGGAACTGAAGCTTTCTTT
CDR3aa: CASSLALGTEAFF
abundance: .
d_gene: .
v_gene: TRBV27
j_gene: TRBJ1-1

CDR3nt: TGTGCCAGCAGCTTAGTCGGTGGGGGCTGGAAAGAGACCCAGTACTTC
CDR3aa: CASSLVGGGWKETQYF
abundance: .
d_gene: .
v_gene: TRBV11-2
j_gene: TRBJ2-5

CDR3nt: TGTGCCGTGGGTAGCGGGGGGGCCGGGGATCTCTACGAGCAGTACTTC
CDR3aa: CAVGSGGAGDLYEQYF
abundance: .
d_gene: TRBD2
v_gene: TRBV6-6
j_gene: TRBJ2-7

CDR3nt: TGTGCCAGCAGTCATTCGGGATGGTCACCCCTCCACTTT
CDR3aa: CASSHSGWSPLHF
abundance: .
d_gene: .
v_gene: TRBV6-5
j_gene: TRBJ1-6

CDR3nt: TGTGCCACCAGCAGATCCCGGGACAGGGCCATCACTGAAGCTTTCTTT
CDR3aa: CATSRSRDRAITEAFF
abundance: .
d_gene: TRBD1
v_gene: TRBV15
j_gene: TRBJ1-1

CDR3nt: TGTGCCAGCAGTGAAGGCAGGAATTCCTACAATGAGCAGTTCTTC
CDR3aa: CASSEGRNSYNEQFF
abundance: .
d_gene: .
v_gene: TRBV2
j_gene: TRBJ2-1

CDR3nt: TGCGCCAGCAGCCTAACTGGAGGCGACTACAATGAGCAGTTCTTC
CDR3aa: CASSLTGGDYNEQFF
abundance: .
d_gene: .
v_gene: TRBV4-3
j_gene: TRBJ2-1

CDR3nt: TGTGCCAGCAGCGATTGGACAGGGGGTTACGAGCAGTACTTC
CDR3aa: CASSDWTGGYEQYF
abundance: .
d_gene: TRBD1
v_gene: TRBV6-1
j_gene: TRBJ2-7

CDR3nt: TGTGCCAGCAGCTGGACAGGGGGGATCACAGATACGCAGTATTTT
CDR3aa: CASSWTGGITDTQYF
abundance: .
d_gene: TRBD1
v_gene: TRBV7-3
j_gene: TRBJ2-3

CDR3nt: TGCAGCGTTTCAATAGCGGGGGGCTTAAGCACAGATACGCAGTATTTT
CDR3aa: CSVSIAGGLSTDTQYF
abundance: .
d_gene: TRBD2
v_gene: TRBV29-1
j_gene: TRBJ2-3

CDR3nt: TGTGCCACCAGCAGAGTCCAGGGACAGGAGGAGACCCAGTACTTC
CDR3aa: CATSRVQGQEETQYF
abundance: .
d_gene: TRBD1
v_gene: TRBV15
j_gene: TRBJ2-5

CDR3nt: TGCGCCAGCAGCATAACAAGCTCCTACAATGAGCAGTTCTTC
CDR3aa: CASSITSSYNEQFF
abundance: once
d_gene: .
v_gene: TRBV4-1
j_gene: TRBJ2-1

CDR3nt: TGTGCCAGCAGCCCCCGAATTGGGAGCGGGGGGTCAGGTACGCAGTATTTT
CDR3aa: CASSPRIGSGGSGTQYF
abundance: once
d_gene: TRBD2
v_gene: TRBV4-2
j_gene: TRBJ2-3

CDR3nt: TGCGCCAGCAGTCCCACCGGGGGCAATCAGCCCCAGCATTTT
CDR3aa: CASSPTGGNQPQHF
abundance: .
d_gene: .
v_gene: TRBV5-1
j_gene: TRBJ1-5

CDR3nt: TGTGCCAGCAGCTTAAAGGGCAGGGGGCGGAAAGGTGCCGGGGAGCTGTTTTTT
CDR3aa: CASSLKGRGRKGAGELFF
abundance: once
d_gene: TRBD1
v_gene: TRBV7-3
j_gene: TRBJ2-2

CDR3nt: TGCGCCAGCAGCTCGGGGGGACCTCGATACGAGCAGTACTTC
CDR3aa: CASSSGGPRYEQYF
abundance: .
d_gene: TRBD2
v_gene: TRBV5-1
j_gene: TRBJ2-7

CDR3nt: TGTGCCAGCAGCACTAGCGGGGGGGTAGAGGAGACCCAGTACTTC
CDR3aa: CASSTSGGVEETQYF
abundance: .
d_gene: TRBD2
v_gene: TRBV27
j_gene: TRBJ2-5